Below are 29 T cell receptor beta chains sequenced from a single sample in a study of T cell responses to AZD1222 COVID-19 vaccine. This table comes from immunoSEQ multiplex PCR, and its TCRdb copy is limited to in-frame clones, with some not included. The sample consists of over 120,000 clones, 80% to 95% of them appearing once. This material consisted of peripheral blood, taken 28 days after the second AZD1222 dose. The origin of the receptors is an adult who received the AZD1222 COVID-19 vaccine.

V usage is TRBV7-2 and J usage is TRBJ1-2; D is possibly TRBD1 (5 bases). Trimming cost V 5 bases and J 3 bases, with 22 bases left between them. The CDR3 has 17 residues. Per the germline V gene, CDR1 is SGHTA and CDR2 is FQGNSA. Written as DNA, the CDR3 is TGTGCCAGCAGCAGAAGTCGGTCCAGGGTATTGGACTATGGCTACACCTTC. Its translation is CASSRSRSRVLDYGYTF.

The rearrangement joins TRBV5-1 to TRBJ2-7, with D perhaps assigned TRBD1 or TRBD2 (5 bases each). V shed 2 bases and J shed 4 bases, with 10 bases lying between them. This CDR3 has 13 amino acids. Germline V gives CDR1 SGHRS, CDR2 YFSETQ. CDR3 DNA: TGCGCCAGCAGCTTTAGCAGGGAGTACGAGCAGTACTTC. This encodes CASSFSREYEQYF.

This sequence joins TRBV19 and TRBJ2-1; D might be TRBD2 (6 bases). Germline CDR1 reads LNHDA; CDR2 reads SQIVND (reference sequence). Trimming left V 9 bases short and J 0 bases short, with 21 bases between. This CDR3 is built from 17 residues. The CDR3 protein is CASRDWIALSSYNEQFF. CDR3 bases: TGTGCCAGCCGGGACTGGATTGCGCTTAGCTCCTACAATGAGCAGTTCTTC.

The V call is TRBV10-3, the J call TRBJ2-5, with D possibly TRBD2 on 6 matching bases. This CDR3 contains 15 residues. CDR1 is ENHRY, CDR2 SYGVKD, per germline. Between the trimmed V and J ends, which lost 4 bases and 1 base, there was a span of 13 bases. The CDR3 sequence is CAISGRAGIQETQYF. Here the CDR3 DNA reads TGTGCCATCAGTGGTCGGGCGGGGATCCAAGAGACCCAGTACTTC.

The CDR3 here is CASRGVVRGSGGYTF. The DNA for the CDR3 is TGTGCCAGCAGGGGGGTCGTCAGGGGATCAGGTGGCTACACCTTC. The chain carries TRBV28 and TRBJ1-2, with a weak D call TRBD1 (6 bases). The CDR3 extends over 15 amino acids. Trimming shortened V by 6 bases and J by 7 bases, and 21 bases separated the two germline ends. Germline-derived CDR1 and CDR2 are MDHEN and SYDVKM.

This clone has just one count. The genes are TRBV11-2 and TRBJ2-5; D is unclear. Germline V gives CDR1 SGHAT, CDR2 FQNNGV. The V end lost 5 bases, the J end lost 6 bases, and 10 bases lay between the germline ends. This CDR3 comprises 12 residues. CDR3 in DNA: TGTGCCAGCAGCCCCCGGTCGAAGACCCAGTACTTC. It is translated as CASSPRSKTQYF.

The chain carries TRBV20-1 and TRBJ1-2; D is possibly TRBD1 (5 bases). In germline, CDR1 is DFQATT, CDR2 SNEGSKA (reference sequence). CDR3 length: 12 amino acids. V dropped 3 bases and J dropped 6 bases, with 11 bases sitting between them. Here the CDR3 DNA reads TGCAGTGCTAGTAAGGGGAGTAATGGCTACACCTTC. It specifies CSASKGSNGYTF.

The chain recombines TRBV28 with TRBJ1-1, with 9 bases matching TRBD1. This CDR3 contains 13 residues. V lost 5 bases and J lost 7; bases outside the gene matches: 5. CDR1 is MDHEN and CDR2 is SYDVKM in the germline V gene. The CDR3 here is CASSRDREGEAFF. In DNA, the CDR3 is TGTGCCAGCAGTCGGGACAGGGAGGGTGAAGCTTTCTTT.

The CDR3 DNA follows: TGTGCCAGCAGCTCCCGGGTGAATCTTTTGTTCCACGAGCAGTACTTC. Translating it yields CASSSRVNLLFHEQYF. The rearrangement joins TRBV13 to TRBJ2-7; the D is unclear. This CDR3 is 16 amino acids long. Trimming removed 4 bases from V and 5 bases from J, with 21 bases in between. Germline V gene data show CDR1 as PRHDT and CDR2 as FYEKMQ (reference sequence).

The V call is TRBV5-6, the J call TRBJ2-7; 8 nucleotides agree with TRBD1. The CDR3 length is 14 residues. Trimming removed 2 bases from V and 4 bases from J; junction bases left unmatched: 5. The germline V gene has CDR1 SGHDT and CDR2 YYEEEE. CDR3 residues: CASSFGQGRYEQYF. The CDR3 region has the DNA TGTGCCAGCAGCTTTGGACAGGGTAGGTACGAGCAGTACTTC. Together with reference TRBV5-6 and TRBJ2-7, the CDR3 gives the full variable domain: DAGVTQSPTHLIKTRGQQVTLRCSPKSGHDTVSWYQQALGQGPQFIFQYYEEEERQRGNFPDRFSGHQFPNYSSELNVNALLLGDSALYLCASSFGQGRYEQYFGPGTRLTVT.

The chain links TRBV5-1 to TRBJ2-3; 12 nucleotides agree with TRBD2. This CDR3 comprises 18 residues. Germline V gene sequence: CDR1 SGHRS, CDR2 YFSETQ. V lost 2 bases, J lost 0 bases, and 7 bases stayed unmatched. The CDR3 loop reads CASSFQGLAGISTDTQYF. DNA for the CDR3: TGCGCCAGCAGCTTCCAGGGACTAGCGGGCATTAGCACAGATACGCAGTATTTT.

The chain joins TRBV3-1 (or the pseudogene TRBV3-2) to TRBJ1-1; D not resolved. Germline V gene sequence: CDR1 LGHDT, CDR2 YNNKEL (reference sequence). The ends were cut back, 1 base at V and 4 bases at J, with 4 bases in the middle. The CDR3 length is 12 residues. CDR3 nucleotides: TGTGCCAGCAGCCAAGGGTTCACTGAAGCTTTCTTT. Amino acids: CASSQGFTEAFF.

The chain uses TRBV28 and TRBJ1-3, with D tentatively TRBD1 (5 bases). CDR1 is MDHEN and CDR2 is SYDVKM in the germline V gene. The CDR3 extends over 13 amino acids. The V gene lost 3 bases and the J gene lost 7 bases, with 10 bases spanning the gap. The chain's CDR3 is CASSLAGSNTIYF. The CDR3 DNA follows: TGTGCCAGCAGTTTGGCAGGGAGCAACACCATATATTTT.

This chain uses TRBV5-1 with TRBJ1-2; TRBD1 might be the D (5 bases). The CDR3 totals 15 residues. Per the germline V gene, CDR1 is SGHRS and CDR2 is YFSETQ. V was shortened by 4 bases and J by 2 bases, with 15 bases between the two germline ends. DNA of the CDR3: TGCGCCAGCAGCCCGGCGGTAGGGGTGAACTATGGCTACACCTTC. Translating gives CASSPAVGVNYGYTF.

The V call is TRBV9, the J call TRBJ1-3, with D unclear. The CDR3 length is 15 residues. Trimming removed 0 bases from V and 1 base from J, with 8 bases in between. Germline CDR1 reads SGDLS; CDR2 reads YYNGEE. CDR3 loop: CASSVDGVSGNTIYF. The CDR3 nucleotides read TGTGCCAGCAGCGTAGACGGGGTTTCTGGAAACACCATATATTTT. Complete variable domain (other parts from reference TRBV9 and TRBJ1-3): DSGVTQTPKHLITATGQRVTLRCSPRSGDLSVYWYQQSLDQGLQFLIQYYNGEERAKGNILERFSAQQFPDLHSELNLSSLELGDSALYFCASSVDGVSGNTIYFGEGSWLTVV.

This clone was seen a few times. V usage is TRBV5-1 and J usage is TRBJ2-2; possible D gene TRBD2, 6 bases. This CDR3 spans 16 amino acids. V lost 0 bases, J lost 7 bases, and 16 bases lay in between. Germline V CDR1 and CDR2: SGHRS, YFSETQ. CDR3 coding DNA: TGCGCCAGCAGCTTGGTTCTAGGAGGGCCGGGCGGGGAGCTGTTTTTT. Translation gives CASSLVLGGPGGELFF.

This sequence joins TRBV6-5 and TRBJ1-1; D unresolved. Germline V lookup: CDR1 MNHEY, CDR2 SVGAGI. CDR3 length: 13 amino acids. The V end was cut by 5 bases, the J end by 1 base, with 8 bases between. The CDR3 sequence: CASSRRKNTEAFF. CDR3 nucleotides: TGTGCCAGCAGTCGTAGGAAGAACACTGAAGCTTTCTTT.

This chain links TRBV30 with TRBJ1-3; D remains ambiguous. This CDR3 has 10 amino acids. Per the germline V gene, CDR1 is GTSNPN and CDR2 is SVGIG (reference sequence). V was shortened by 5 bases and J by 6 bases, with 5 bases between the two germline ends. CDR3 region: CAWGQNTIYF. The CDR3 nucleotides read TGTGCCTGGGGGCAAAACACCATATATTTT.

The chain is built from TRBV5-1 and TRBJ2-1; 13 bases are a match to TRBD2. With V trimmed by 3 bases and J by 5 bases, 2 bases remained unmatched. Germline-derived CDR1 and CDR2 are SGHRS and YFSETQ. The CDR3 loop spans 15 amino acids. CDR3 protein: CASSSGTSGNNEQFF. CDR3 coding DNA: TGCGCCAGCAGCTCGGGGACTAGCGGGAACAATGAGCAGTTCTTC.

The chain couples TRBV29-1 to TRBJ2-5; maybe TRBD1 (6 bases). V dropped 4 bases and J dropped 4 bases, with 16 bases sitting between them. CDR1 and CDR2 (germline): SQVTM, ANQGSEA. The CDR3 extends over 14 amino acids. The CDR3 region has the DNA TGCAGCGTTGCCGTACAGGGTGTCGGAGAGACCCAGTACTTC. Protein product: CSVAVQGVGETQYF.

The rearrangement uses TRBV28 and TRBJ2-6; no firm D call. Germline CDR1 reads MDHEN; CDR2 reads SYDVKM. The CDR3 covers 15 residues. V lost 5 bases and J lost 0, with 8 bases in between. This chain's CDR3 is CASSTVNSGANVLTF. CDR3 DNA sequence: TGTGCCAGCAGTACGGTGAACTCTGGGGCCAACGTCCTGACTTTC.

V usage is TRBV28 and J usage is TRBJ2-7, with 9 bases identical to TRBD1. Germline CDR1 reads MDHEN; CDR2 reads SYDVKM. The CDR3 consists of 13 residues. The V gene end was trimmed by 7 bases and the J gene end by 3 bases; junction bases not matched to a gene: 4. Written as DNA, the CDR3 is TGTGCCAGCACGCCGGGACAGGGCTACGAGCAGTACTTC. This sequence encodes CASTPGQGYEQYF.

The chain joins TRBV4-1 to TRBJ2-1; perhaps TRBD2 as D (8 bases). V was clipped by 0 bases and J by 15 bases, with 24 bases between them. The CDR3 has 16 residues. Per the germline V gene, CDR1 is MGHRA and CDR2 is YSYEKL. The CDR3 sequence is CASSQERGLAGGGRFF. The CDR3 DNA reads as TGCGCCAGCAGCCAAGAAAGGGGGCTAGCGGGTGGGGGCCGGTTCTTC.

The rearrangement joins TRBV6-5 to TRBJ1-4; D is unresolved. Germline lookup yields CDR1 MNHEY and CDR2 SVGAGI. This CDR3 has 12 residues. Trimming removed 5 bases from V and 5 bases from J, with 6 bases in between. As DNA, the CDR3 is TGTGCCAGCAGTCAAAGAAATGAAAAACTGTTTTTT. It specifies CASSQRNEKLFF.

This sequence joins TRBV28 and TRBJ1-2, with 8 positions matching TRBD1. J lost 6 bases, V lost 7 bases, and 7 bases had no gene match. Germline CDR1 is MDHEN and CDR2 is SYDVKM. CDR3 length equals 13 residues. The chain's CDR3 is CASTAEQGDGYTF. The CDR3 nucleotides are TGTGCCAGCACCGCCGAACAGGGGGATGGCTACACCTTC.

The rearrangement joins TRBV5-8 to TRBJ1-6; D unresolved. Trimming removed 5 bases from V and 6 bases from J, with 24 bases in between. CDR1 is SGHTS, CDR2 YDEGEE, per germline. The CDR3 extends over 18 amino acids. As DNA, the CDR3 is TGTGCCAGCAGTCTGGGCCCGCCGGGTTCGGGGATTAATTCACCCCTCCACTTT. It encodes CASSLGPPGSGINSPLHF.

Written as DNA, the CDR3 is TGTGCCAGCAGTGTCGGGACAGTGGGGGGAAAACTGTTTTTT. Translating gives CASSVGTVGGKLFF. This sequence joins TRBV9 and TRBJ1-4; TRBD1 matches at 7 bases. V was clipped by 5 bases and J by 10 bases; unmatched bases: 11. Germline assignment: CDR1 SGDLS and CDR2 YYNGEE. The CDR3 is 14 residues long.

This clone was counted between two and nine times. For the CDR3, the DNA is TGTGCCTGGAGTGCTCTAGCGGGTTCCTACGAGCAGTACTTC. It codes for CAWSALAGSYEQYF. This chain joins TRBV30 and TRBJ2-7; 8 bases line up with TRBD2. The CDR3 consists of 14 residues. CDR1 GTSNPN and CDR2 SVGIG come from the germline V gene (reference sequence). V lost 1 base, J lost 1 base, and 3 bases stayed unmatched.

This chain connects TRBV19 to TRBJ1-4; 12 bases line up with TRBD1. The CDR3 runs to 17 residues. The trim removed 4 bases at V and 4 bases at J, leaving 7 bases unmatched. Germline V gives CDR1 LNHDA, CDR2 SQIVND (reference sequence). The CDR3, as DNA: TGTGCCAGTAGTACGCCGGGACAGGGGGCCCATAATGAAAAACTGTTTTTT. Protein: CASSTPGQGAHNEKLFF.